This TCR beta chain was identified during a study of shared clonotypes between healthy human individuals. Study information: With ages of 18 to 49, the donors were a couple of women and three men.

For this clone: The antigen is not known.

Study-wide findings and caveats: The study's rarefaction showed incomplete sorted-subset sequencing despite large depth.

Measured with immunoSEQ multiplex PCR; TCRdb has only the in-frame clones, and not every one. The profile covers 2 million to 2.5 million clones, with roughly 95% appearing a single time and roughly 0.13% taken by the ten largest. This TCR came from a man younger than 35 in good health. Sequencing was done on a sample of naive CD4+ T cells sorted from blood. Noted subset: CD45RA+ positively selected.

CDR3 sequence (DNA): TGTGCCAGCAGCTTCGGGGGAGGGCCAGGTGAGCAGTACTTC. The encoded protein is CASSFGGGPGEQYF. This chain joins TRBV7-8 and TRBJ2-7; 7 nucleotides align to TRBD2. Germline assignment: CDR1 SGHVS and CDR2 FQNEAQ. CDR3 length: 14 residues. J was trimmed by 7 bases and V by 3 bases; bases with no gene match: 9.